This entry lists 13 T cell receptor beta chains sequenced from one sample in a study of blood T cell repertoires in COVID-19. Sequencing was performed with immunoSEQ multiplex PCR; in TCRdb, only in-frame clones are kept and a portion is missing. This sample has 310,000 or so clones, with roughly 90% found just once. The material sequenced was PBMCs or T cells enriched from blood (not recorded which). The source of these receptors is a woman aged 25 to 39 who had recovered from COVID-19.

The chain carries TRBV5-4 and TRBJ2-7; no clear D gene. The germline V gene has CDR1 SGHNT and CDR2 YYREEE (reference sequence). V lost 7 bases and J lost 1, with 18 bases in between. This CDR3 comprises 15 residues. CDR3 residues: CASSNGGGLSYEQYF. The CDR3 DNA follows: TGTGCCAGCTCTAATGGTGGCGGCTTATCCTACGAGCAGTACTTC. Full variable domain (rest looked up from reference TRBV5-4 and TRBJ2-7): ETGVTQSPTHLIKTRGQQVTLRCSSQSGHNTVSWYQQALGQGPQFIFQYYREEENGRGNFPPRFSGLQFPNYSSELNVNALELDDSALYLCASSNGGGLSYEQYFGPGTRLTVT.

CDR3 sequence reads: CASSPETGEVYGYTF. The CDR3 nucleotides read TGTGCCAGCAGTCCTGAGACAGGGGAAGTATATGGCTACACCTTC. The J gene is TRBJ1-2, the V gene TRBV2; 8 nucleotides match TRBD1. CDR3 length: 15 amino acids. J gave up 5 bases and V 5 bases, and 10 bases lay outside the gene matches. Germline loops: CDR1 SNHLY, CDR2 FYNNEI.

This clone was detected once. The V and J genes are TRBV27 and TRBJ2-7; no reliable D call. The V end was cut by 5 bases, the J end by 2 bases, with 22 bases between. The CDR3 length is 17 residues. The V gene's germline CDR1 is MNHEY and CDR2 SMNVEV (reference sequence). CDR3 sequence (DNA): TGTGCCAGCAGTCCTAGTCCAAATCCAGCCACCCCCTACGAGCAGTACTTC. Translated, it gives CASSPSPNPATPYEQYF.

The chain couples TRBV28 to TRBJ2-2; TRBD2 agrees at 7 bases. CDR1 and CDR2 from the germline V gene are MDHEN and SYDVKM. There are 16 residues in the CDR3. Losses at the gene ends were 6 bases for V and 3 bases for J; bases not matched to a gene: 10. The CDR3 protein is CASSPGLGRDTGELFF. CDR3 DNA sequence: TGTGCCAGCAGCCCAGGACTAGGTCGAGACACCGGGGAGCTGTTTTTT.

This chain links TRBV5-1 with TRBJ2-7, with 8 bases lining up with TRBD1. The ends lost 4 bases at V and 5 bases at J; junction bases unmatched: 8. The CDR3 is 14 amino acids. Germline loops: CDR1 SGHRS, CDR2 YFSETQ. The CDR3 is CASSPGTGFNEQYF. The CDR3 DNA reads TGCGCCAGCAGCCCCGGGACAGGATTCAACGAGCAGTACTTC.

J is TRBJ1-5 and V is TRBV20-1; no definite D call. The CDR3 runs 12 residues. Trimming removed 3 bases from V and 4 bases from J, with 7 bases in between. Germline CDR1 and CDR2: DFQATT and SNEGSKA (reference sequence). Written as DNA, the CDR3 is TGCAGTGCTAGTGACACAAATCAGCCCCAGCATTTT. Protein sequence: CSASDTNQPQHF.

The chain links TRBV28 to TRBJ1-5; 10 nucleotides line up with TRBD1. With V trimmed by 6 bases and J by 6 bases, 11 bases remained unmatched. Germline CDR1 reads MDHEN; CDR2 reads SYDVKM. The CDR3 spans 16 residues. The chain's CDR3 is CASRRPGTGVGQPQHF. In DNA form, the CDR3 reads TGTGCCAGCAGGCGTCCCGGGACAGGGGTCGGTCAGCCCCAGCATTTT.

The chain joins TRBV28 to TRBJ2-3; TRBD2 is a possible D gene (6 bases). Per the germline V gene, CDR1 is MDHEN and CDR2 is SYDVKM. This CDR3 contains 17 residues. V shed 6 bases and J shed 2 bases, with 21 bases lying between them. The CDR3 sequence: CASSPHSGGTPTDTQYF. For the CDR3, the DNA is TGTGCCAGCAGCCCTCATTCCGGAGGGACCCCCACAGATACGCAGTATTTT.

This chain uses TRBV9 with TRBJ1-1; no clear D gene. Trimming left V 4 bases short and J 1 base short, with 11 bases between. In germline, CDR1 is SGDLS, CDR2 YYNGEE. The CDR3 length is 14 residues. CDR3: CASSSRDKNTEAFF. The CDR3, as DNA: TGTGCCAGCAGCTCCCGGGATAAGAACACTGAAGCTTTCTTT.

This chain links TRBV19 with TRBJ1-1; unclear D gene. This CDR3 is 14 amino acids long. The V gene's germline CDR1 is LNHDA and CDR2 SQIVND (reference sequence). The ends were cut back, 5 bases at V and 0 bases at J, with 10 bases in the middle. CDR3 loop: CASSPHYVNTEAFF. In DNA, the CDR3 is TGTGCCAGTAGTCCGCACTACGTGAACACTGAAGCTTTCTTT. Full variable domain (rest looked up from reference TRBV19 and TRBJ1-1): DGGITQSPKYLFRKEGQNVTLSCEQNLNHDAMYWYRQDPGQGLRLIYYSQIVNDFQKGDIAEGYSVSREKKESFPLTVTSAQKNPTAFYLCASSPHYVNTEAFFGQGTRLTVV.

The V and J genes are TRBV28 and TRBJ2-2; TRBD2 is a possible D gene (6 bases). V was pared by 3 bases and J by 0 bases, with 14 bases between. Germline CDR1 and CDR2: MDHEN and SYDVKM. This CDR3 contains 17 residues. CDR3 protein: CASSFLATYTNTGELFF. Written as DNA, the CDR3 is TGTGCCAGCAGTTTTCTAGCGACGTACACGAACACCGGGGAGCTGTTTTTT.

The chain uses TRBV6-5 and TRBJ1-4; weak D call: TRBD1 (5 bases). CDR3 length equals 15 residues. Germline V lookup: CDR1 MNHEY, CDR2 SVGAGI. The germline V and J ends were trimmed by 2 bases and 5 bases, with 12 bases remaining between them. The CDR3 here is CASSYGYSGNEKLFF. The CDR3 nucleotides are TGTGCCAGCAGTTACGGATATTCAGGGAATGAAAAACTGTTTTTT.

The chain recombines TRBV3-1 (or the pseudogene TRBV3-2) with TRBJ2-7; D is uncertain. Germline values: CDR1 LGHDT, CDR2 YNNKEL (reference sequence). V was pared by 4 bases and J by 3 bases, with 16 bases between. The length of the CDR3 is 15 residues. DNA of the CDR3: TGTGCCAGCAGCCGAAGGCCGTCCGGCGGCTACGAGCAGTACTTC. Its translation: CASSRRPSGGYEQYF.